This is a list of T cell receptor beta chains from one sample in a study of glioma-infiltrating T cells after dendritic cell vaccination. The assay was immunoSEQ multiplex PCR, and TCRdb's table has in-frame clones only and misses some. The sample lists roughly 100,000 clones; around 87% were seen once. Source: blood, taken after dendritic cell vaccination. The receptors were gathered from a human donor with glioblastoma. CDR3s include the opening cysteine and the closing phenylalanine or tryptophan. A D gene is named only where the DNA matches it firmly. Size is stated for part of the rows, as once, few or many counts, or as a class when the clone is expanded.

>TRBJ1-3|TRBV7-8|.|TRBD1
CASTLGRTGDTIYF
TGTGCCAGCACCTTAGGCCGGACAGGGGACACCATATATTTT
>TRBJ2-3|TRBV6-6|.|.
CASSYSPSGTDTQYF
TGTGCCAGCAGTTACTCGCCCTCGGGCACAGATACGCAGTATTTT
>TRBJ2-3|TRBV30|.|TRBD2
CAWSQAGGTDTQYF
TGTGCCTGGAGTCAAGCGGGGGGCACAGATACGCAGTATTTT
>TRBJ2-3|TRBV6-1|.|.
CASSIRGQSTDTQYF
TGTGCCAGCAGTATACGGGGACAAAGCACAGATACGCAGTATTTT
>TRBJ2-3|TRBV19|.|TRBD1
CASAQGRGQGVDTQYF
TGTGCCAGTGCCCAAGGGAGGGGACAGGGAGTAGATACGCAGTATTTT
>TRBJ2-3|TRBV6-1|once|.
CASTTGGTDTQYF
TGTGCCAGCACCACGGGGGGCACAGATACGCAGTATTTT
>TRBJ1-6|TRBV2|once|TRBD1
CASSLDRDSPLHF
TGTGCCAGCAGTTTGGACAGGGACTCACCCCTCCACTTT
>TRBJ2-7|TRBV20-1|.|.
CSARSVNEQYF
TGCAGTGCTAGGTCCGTAAACGAGCAGTACTTC
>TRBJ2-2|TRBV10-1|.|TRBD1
CASSPLQGSGELFF
TGCGCCAGCAGTCCTCTACAGGGGTCCGGGGAGCTGTTTTTT
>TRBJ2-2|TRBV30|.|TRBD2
CAWSEAGQALDTGELFF
TGTGCCTGGAGTGAAGCGGGGCAGGCCTTAGACACCGGGGAGTTGTTTTTT
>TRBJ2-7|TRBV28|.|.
CASSRTNYEQYF
TGTGCCAGCAGCCGAACAAACTACGAGCAGTACTTC
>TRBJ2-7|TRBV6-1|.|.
CASSQRDNTYEQYF
TGTGCCAGCAGCCAGCGGGACAACACCTACGAGCAGTACTTC
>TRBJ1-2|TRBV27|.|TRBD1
CASRGTGGVGYGYTF
TGTGCCAGCAGGGGAACAGGGGGCGTCGGCTATGGCTACACCTTC
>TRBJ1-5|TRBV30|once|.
CAWNSGYSNQPQHF
TGTGCCTGGAACAGCGGATATAGCAATCAGCCCCAGCATTTT
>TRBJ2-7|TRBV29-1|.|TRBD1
CSVRTGYEQYF
TGCAGCGTTCGGACAGGGTACGAGCAGTACTTC
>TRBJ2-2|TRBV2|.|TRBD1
CASSGQGAGELFF
TGTGCCAGCAGTGGACAGGGGGCCGGGGAGCTGTTTTTT
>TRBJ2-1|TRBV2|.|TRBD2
CASRGTSGQFF
TGTGCCAGCAGAGGGACTAGCGGTCAGTTCTTC
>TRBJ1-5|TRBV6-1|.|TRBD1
CASTTGGGGSQPQHF
TGTGCCAGTACCACAGGGGGAGGGGGATCACAGCCCCAGCATTTT